This TCR beta chain was captured in a study of T cell responses to AZD1222 COVID-19 vaccine. The study's findings and limits: Only six individuals given AZD1222 were seropositive at baseline. In all cases, repertoires were sampled only after the peak T cell response. Spike-specific TCR depth and breadth grew after two AZD1222 doses.

The V and J ends lost 7 bases and 7 bases, in that order; junction bases with no gene match: 10. The germline gives CDR1 SGHRS, CDR2 YFSETQ. This CDR3 has 14 residues. The data were produced by immunoSEQ multiplex PCR, yet TCRdb's version contains in-frame clones alone and is incomplete. The top ten hold under 2% of the sample, which has 180,000 or so clones, approximately 93% seen once. This clone was found once. Its target is not known. This sequence joins TRBV5-1 and TRBJ2-2; TRBD1 aligns across 7 bases. The TCR sequence derives from an adult who received the AZD1222 COVID-19 vaccine. The sample consisted of peripheral blood, taken 28 days after the second AZD1222 dose. As DNA, the CDR3 is TGCGCCAGCCAAACAAGGGGGCCGGTCGGGGAGCTGTTTTTT. Protein: CASQTRGPVGELFF.